The clone carrying this T cell receptor (beta chain) was found a few times. Its specificity is unknown. Then a second PCR, running roughly 7 to 12 cycles, was carried out with a sample-barcoded 5' primer and a J-beta primer mix. One entry per CDR3 protein results from TCRdb running MiXCR on the 5' RACE reads. The sample consists of over 950,000 distinct CDR3 sequences, roughly half of them appearing once. This specimen belongs to a study of blood T cells in healthy people across ages. Donor samples were obtained from healthy Caucasian individuals from Russia, aged about 6 to 90. Total RNA was extracted at no less than 6 micrograms per sample. Trimming cost V 5 bases and J 4 bases; bases outside gene matches: 12. The CDR3 is made up of 16 amino acids. Germline assignment: CDR1 LGHNA and CDR2 YSLEER. Findings of the study overall: Calculation of diversity from one million T cells yielded estimates considered to be underestimates. Nothing was known about donor CMV status, and this possibly confounded expanded clonotype changes.

This TCR was recovered from a woman aged 60-75 years in good health. The chain is built from TRBV4-3 and TRBJ2-3; 7 nucleotides match TRBD2. Sequenced input: blood. The chain's CDR3 is CASSKRAGGRPDTQYF. CDR3 coding DNA: TGCGCCAGCAGCAAAAGGGCTGGCGGGAGACCAGATACGCAGTATTTT.